Described below is a single T cell receptor (beta chain) sequence and its context. Its antigen is as yet unknown. These data come from a study of cytomegalovirus exposure and HLA in healthy donors. Turning to the study itself: The use of the same platform for the approximately 130 validation repertoires and the approximately 730 first-cohort repertoires was reported by a later analysis.

The germline V gene encodes CDR1 LNHDA and CDR2 SQIVND (reference sequence). Trimming left V 0 bases short and J 6 bases short, with 18 bases between. The CDR3 contains 17 residues. Findings and limits, study-wide: The study recorded more than 150 TCR beta chains that were cytomegalovirus-associated.

Sequencing used immunoSEQ multiplex PCR; TCRdb keeps in-frame clones, though not all of them. Here the sample spans roughly 250,000 clones, around 88% being singletons. The V gene is TRBV19, the J gene TRBJ2-1; maybe TRBD2 (5 bases). Input material: PBMCs. The receptor was isolated from a woman aged 25 to 39 in good health and CMV-seropositive. CDR3 sequence reads: CASSIDLPGGLPNEQFF. As DNA, the CDR3 is TGTGCCAGTAGTATAGATCTCCCCGGAGGACTCCCCAATGAGCAGTTCTTC.